This TCR beta chain stems from a study of vaccination and CD4 T cells after COVID-19. For the study at large: Recovered patients in the cohort numbered six men and four women, two of them Hispanic. A CEFX pool, an HIV-1 Nef pool, or else no peptide went into the control cultures. Study-level findings and limits: Sampling was limited to relatively few convalescent patients, with no early post-infection timepoints studied.

Treatment denoted: approximately nine-day PBMC culture with coronavirus spike peptide pools or control peptides (ViraFEST assay). Prior to the COVID-19 pandemic (2011-2018), the unexposed donor's CD4+ T cells were collected. This clonotype was picked up a small number of times. As yet, its antigen is unknown. Sequence data for DNA of cultured CD4+ T cells were generated by the Oncomine TCR Beta short-read assay. The source of extracted genomic DNA was cultured CD4+ T cells. TCRdb passed the PCR reads through MiXCR, listing each CDR3 protein once. The sample records about 10,000 distinct CDR3 sequences, 32% being singletons. V was pared by 9 bases and J by 6 bases, with 20 bases between. This CDR3 region has 14 residues. CDR1 is SGHAT, CDR2 FQNNGV, per germline.

The material sequenced was CD4+ T cells from blood, cultured in vitro. The receptor's source is a human donor in good health. This sequence joins TRBV11-2 and TRBJ1-2, with D possibly being TRBD1 (5 bases). CDR3 DNA: TGTGCCAGTGGGAGGGACTTACTCATAGATGGCTACACCTTC. It encodes CASGRDLLIDGYTF.